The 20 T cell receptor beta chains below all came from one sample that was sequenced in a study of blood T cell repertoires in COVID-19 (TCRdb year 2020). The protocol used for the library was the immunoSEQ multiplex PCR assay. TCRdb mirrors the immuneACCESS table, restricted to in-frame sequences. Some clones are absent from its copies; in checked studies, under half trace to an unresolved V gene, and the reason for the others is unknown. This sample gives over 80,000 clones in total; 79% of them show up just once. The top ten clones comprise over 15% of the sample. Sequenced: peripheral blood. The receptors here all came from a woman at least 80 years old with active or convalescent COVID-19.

This CDR3 reads CATSDRGQGGGTDTQYF. The CDR3 coding sequence is TGTGCCACCAGTGACCGCGGACAGGGAGGGGGCACAGATACGCAGTATTTT. This rearrangement joins TRBV24-1 to TRBJ2-3; D perhaps matches TRBD1 (8 bases). Germline V lookup: CDR1 KGHDR, CDR2 SFDVKD. The CDR3 length is 17 residues. V lost 4 bases, J lost 1 base, and 17 bases lay in between.

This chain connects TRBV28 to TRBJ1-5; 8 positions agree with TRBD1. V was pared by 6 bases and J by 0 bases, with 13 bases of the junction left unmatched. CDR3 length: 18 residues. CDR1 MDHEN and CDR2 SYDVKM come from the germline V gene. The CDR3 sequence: CASRLRWDRSYSNQPQHF. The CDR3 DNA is TGTGCCAGCAGACTAAGGTGGGACAGGAGTTATAGCAATCAGCCCCAGCATTTT.

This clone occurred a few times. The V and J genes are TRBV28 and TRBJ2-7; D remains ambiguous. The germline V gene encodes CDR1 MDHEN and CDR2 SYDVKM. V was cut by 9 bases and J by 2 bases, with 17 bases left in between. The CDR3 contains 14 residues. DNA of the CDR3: TGTGCCAGTCACCCTCGACTTCCTCCCTACGAGCAGTACTTC. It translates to CASHPRLPPYEQYF.

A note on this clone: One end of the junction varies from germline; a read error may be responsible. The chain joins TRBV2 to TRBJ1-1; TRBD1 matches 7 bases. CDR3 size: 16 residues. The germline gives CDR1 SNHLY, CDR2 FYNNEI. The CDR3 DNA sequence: TGTGCCAGCAGGGAAGGACGAGGGGGCGGTGGCACTGAAGCTTTCTTT. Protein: CASREGRGGGGTEAFF.

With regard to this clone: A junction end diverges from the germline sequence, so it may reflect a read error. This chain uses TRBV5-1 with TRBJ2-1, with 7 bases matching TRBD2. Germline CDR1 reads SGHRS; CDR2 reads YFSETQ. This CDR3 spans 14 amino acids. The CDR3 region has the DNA TGTGCCAGCAGCTTGGGACTACCCAGTAATGAGCAGTTCTTC. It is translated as CASSLGLPSNEQFF.

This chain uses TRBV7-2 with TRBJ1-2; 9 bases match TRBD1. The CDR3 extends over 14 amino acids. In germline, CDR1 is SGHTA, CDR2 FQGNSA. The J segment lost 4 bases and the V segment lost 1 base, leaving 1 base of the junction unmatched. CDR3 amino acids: CASSLGDRVYGYTF. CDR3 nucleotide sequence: TGTGCCAGCAGCTTAGGGGACAGGGTCTATGGCTACACCTTC.

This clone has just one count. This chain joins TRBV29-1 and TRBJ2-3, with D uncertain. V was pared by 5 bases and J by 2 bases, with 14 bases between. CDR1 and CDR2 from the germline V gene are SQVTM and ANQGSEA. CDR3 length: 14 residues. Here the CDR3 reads CSVRPRSDTDTQYF. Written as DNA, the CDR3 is TGCAGCGTTCGTCCGCGTTCTGACACAGATACGCAGTATTTT.

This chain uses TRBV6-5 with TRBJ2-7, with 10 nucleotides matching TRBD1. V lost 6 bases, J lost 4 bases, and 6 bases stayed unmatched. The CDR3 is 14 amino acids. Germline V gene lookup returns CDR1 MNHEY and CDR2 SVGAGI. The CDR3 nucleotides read TGTGCCAGCAGGCCGACAGGGGGCAAATACGAGCAGTACTTC. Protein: CASRPTGGKYEQYF.

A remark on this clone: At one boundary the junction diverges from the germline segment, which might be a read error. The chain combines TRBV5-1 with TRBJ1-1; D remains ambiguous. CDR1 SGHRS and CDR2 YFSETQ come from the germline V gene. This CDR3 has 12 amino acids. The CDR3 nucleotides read TGTGCCAGCAGCTTGGAGAGCACTGAAGCTTTCTTT. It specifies CASSLESTEAFF.

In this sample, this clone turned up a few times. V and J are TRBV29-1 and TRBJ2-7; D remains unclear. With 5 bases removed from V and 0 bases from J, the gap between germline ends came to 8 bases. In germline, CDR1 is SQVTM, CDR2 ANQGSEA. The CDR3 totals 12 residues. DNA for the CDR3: TGCAGCGTTCTGCCGGGCTCCTACGAGCAGTACTTC. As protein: CSVLPGSYEQYF.

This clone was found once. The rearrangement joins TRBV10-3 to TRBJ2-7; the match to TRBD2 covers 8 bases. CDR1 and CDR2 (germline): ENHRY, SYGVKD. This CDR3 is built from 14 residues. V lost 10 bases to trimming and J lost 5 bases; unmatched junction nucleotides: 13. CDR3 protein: CATYPSGRRHEQYF. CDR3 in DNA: TGTGCCACGTATCCGAGCGGGAGAAGGCACGAGCAGTACTTC.

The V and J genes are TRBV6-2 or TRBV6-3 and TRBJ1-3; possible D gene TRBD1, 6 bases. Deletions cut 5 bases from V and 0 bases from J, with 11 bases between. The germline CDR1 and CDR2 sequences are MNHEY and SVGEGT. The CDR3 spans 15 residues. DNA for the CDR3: TGTGCCAGCAGTCGACAGGTAATCTCTGGAAACACCATATATTTT. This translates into CASSRQVISGNTIYF.

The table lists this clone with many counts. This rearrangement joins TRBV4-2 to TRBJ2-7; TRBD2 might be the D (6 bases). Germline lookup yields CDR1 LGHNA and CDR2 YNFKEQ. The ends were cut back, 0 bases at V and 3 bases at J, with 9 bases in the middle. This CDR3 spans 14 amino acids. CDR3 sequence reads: CASSQEWRGYEQYF. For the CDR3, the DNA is TGTGCCAGCAGCCAAGAGTGGCGGGGCTACGAGCAGTACTTC.

CDR3 residues: CASSRTGTDQPQHF. DNA for the CDR3: TGTGCCAGCAGCCGGACAGGAACAGATCAGCCCCAGCATTTT. The genes are TRBV2 and TRBJ1-5; 7 bases are a match to TRBD1. The CDR3 is 14 amino acids. CDR1 and CDR2 from the germline V gene are SNHLY and FYNNEI. Unmatched junction bases numbered 7, after V lost 6 bases and J lost 5 bases. Full variable domain (remainder filled in from reference TRBV2 and TRBJ1-5): EPEVTQTPSHQVTQMGQEVILRCVPISNHLYFYWYRQILGQKVEFLVSFYNNEISEKSEIFDDQFSVERPDGSNFTLKIRSTKLEDSAMYFCASSRTGTDQPQHFGDGTRLSIL.

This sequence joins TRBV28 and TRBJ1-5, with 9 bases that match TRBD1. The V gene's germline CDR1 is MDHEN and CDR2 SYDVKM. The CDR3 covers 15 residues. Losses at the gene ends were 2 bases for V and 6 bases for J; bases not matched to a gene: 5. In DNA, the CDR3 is TGTGCCAGCAGTTTAGGGACAGGGTGGGTTCAGCCCCAGCATTTT. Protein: CASSLGTGWVQPQHF.

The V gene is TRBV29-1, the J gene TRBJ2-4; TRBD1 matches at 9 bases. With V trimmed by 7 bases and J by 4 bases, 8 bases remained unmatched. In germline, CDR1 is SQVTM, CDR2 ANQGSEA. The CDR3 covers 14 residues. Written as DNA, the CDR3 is TGCAGCGCTCATCTAGGGACAGGGAAAAACATTCAGTACTTC. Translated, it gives CSAHLGTGKNIQYF. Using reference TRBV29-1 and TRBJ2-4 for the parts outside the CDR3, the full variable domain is SAVISQKPSRDICQRGTSLTIQCQVDSQVTMMFWYRQQPGQSLTLIATANQGSEATYESGFVIDKFPISRPNLTFSTLTVSNMSPEDSSIYLCSAHLGTGKNIQYFGAGTRLSVL.

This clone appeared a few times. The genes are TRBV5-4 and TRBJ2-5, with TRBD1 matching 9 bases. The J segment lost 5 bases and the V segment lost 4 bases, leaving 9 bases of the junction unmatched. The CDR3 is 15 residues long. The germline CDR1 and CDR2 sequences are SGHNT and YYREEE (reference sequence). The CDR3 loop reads CASSRGDRALETQYF. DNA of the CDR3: TGTGCCAGCAGCAGAGGGGACAGGGCTTTGGAGACCCAGTACTTC. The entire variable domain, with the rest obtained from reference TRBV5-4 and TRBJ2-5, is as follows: ETGVTQSPTHLIKTRGQQVTLRCSSQSGHNTVSWYQQALGQGPQFIFQYYREEENGRGNFPPRFSGLQFPNYSSELNVNALELDDSALYLCASSRGDRALETQYFGPGTRLLVL.

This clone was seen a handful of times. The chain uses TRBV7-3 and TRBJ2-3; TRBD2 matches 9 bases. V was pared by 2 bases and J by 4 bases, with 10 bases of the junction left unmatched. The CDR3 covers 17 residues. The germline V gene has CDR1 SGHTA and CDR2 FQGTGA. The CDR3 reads CASSLGGTSMRPDTQYF. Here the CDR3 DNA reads TGTGCCAGCAGCTTAGGCGGGACTAGCATGAGGCCAGATACGCAGTATTTT.

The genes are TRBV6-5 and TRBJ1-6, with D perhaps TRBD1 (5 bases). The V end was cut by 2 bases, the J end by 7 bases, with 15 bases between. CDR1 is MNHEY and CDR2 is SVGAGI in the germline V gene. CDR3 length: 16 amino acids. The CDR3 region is CASSYAPGRTNSPLHF. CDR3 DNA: TGTGCCAGCAGTTACGCCCCAGGGAGGACAAATTCACCCCTCCACTTT.

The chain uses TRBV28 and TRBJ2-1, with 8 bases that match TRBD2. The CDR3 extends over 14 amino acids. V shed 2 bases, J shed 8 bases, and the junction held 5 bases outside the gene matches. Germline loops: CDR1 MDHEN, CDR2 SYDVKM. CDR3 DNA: TGTGCCAGCAGTTTAGTAGCGGGATGGTATGAGCAGTTCTTC. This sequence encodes CASSLVAGWYEQFF. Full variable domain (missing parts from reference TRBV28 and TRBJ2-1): DVKVTQSSRYLVKRTGEKVFLECVQDMDHENMFWYRQDPGLGLRLIYFSYDVKMKEKGDIPEGYSVSREKKERFSLILESASTNQTSMYLCASSLVAGWYEQFFGPGTRLTVL.